The 12 T cell receptor beta chains below were found in one sample sequenced in a study of CXCR3-negative and CXCR3-positive naive CD8 T cells. The TRB cDNA libraries were prepared by 5' RACE with UMI labels. TCRdb re-called the 5' RACE reads; one entry per CDR3 protein, DNA not given. Here the sample table reports some 47,000 distinct CDR3 sequences. Study-wide findings and caveats: CXCR3-positive naive cells had TRB CDR3s that were more hydrophobic than CXCR3-negative naive cells had.

These receptors have no identified antigens. The sample taken for sequencing was naive CXCR3+ CD8+ T cells from blood. Subset noted: CD45RO-CCR7+CD27+CD95- naive CD8+ T cells expressing CXCR3 (TNR3+). The receptors here all came from a human donor in good health. Some clones in this sample may be carry-over from other donors' samples.

The chain is built from TRBV7-9 and TRBJ1-1; TCRdb lists TRBD1, though no DNA is available to test this call. CDR1 SEHNR and CDR2 FQNEAQ come from the germline V gene (reference sequence). CDR3 length equals 13 residues. CDR3: CASSLPGGTEAFF.

The chain uses TRBV7-9 and TRBJ2-7; absent DNA, TCRdb's TRBD2 call cannot be checked. The CDR3 totals 14 residues. Germline V lookup: CDR1 SEHNR, CDR2 FQNEAQ (reference sequence). The CDR3 sequence: CASSQTSGPYEQYF.

This sequence joins TRBV4-3 and TRBJ2-1; TCRdb designates TRBD2, a call that cannot be tested without DNA. The CDR3 consists of 16 residues. Germline values: CDR1 LGHNA, CDR2 YSLEER. The CDR3 reads CASSQDGLAGDPEQFF.

The chain combines TRBV4-2 with TRBJ1-1. The CDR3 has 15 residues. Germline loops: CDR1 LGHNA, CDR2 YNFKEQ. CDR3 sequence: CASSQEGGMNTEAFF.

This chain links TRBV25-1 with TRBJ2-1. The CDR3 extends over 14 amino acids. In germline, CDR1 is MGHDK, CDR2 SYGVNS. This CDR3 is CASSENLNYNEQFF.

The J gene is TRBJ2-1, the V gene TRBV6-2 or TRBV6-3; the D call of TRBD1 rests on TCRdb alone, since no DNA is present to check it. CDR1 MNHEY and CDR2 SVGEGT come from the germline V gene. There are 13 residues in the CDR3. The CDR3 loop reads CASSRRGGDEQFF.

The genes are TRBV20-1 and TRBJ1-5. Per germline, CDR1 DFQATT and CDR2 SNEGSKA (reference sequence). This CDR3 has 14 amino acids. The CDR3 spells CSAREGYSNQPQHF.

The rearrangement joins TRBV28 to TRBJ1-5. CDR1 is MDHEN and CDR2 is SYDVKM in the germline V gene. The CDR3 sequence is 16 residues long. Here the CDR3 reads CASILRQPISNQPQHF.

CDR3: CASIDRGTEAFF. The chain is built from TRBV28 and TRBJ1-1. Germline V gene sequence: CDR1 MDHEN, CDR2 SYDVKM. The CDR3 is 12 residues long.

This rearrangement joins TRBV20-1 to TRBJ2-7; the TRBD1 assignment by TCRdb is unverifiable without DNA. CDR3 length: 14 amino acids. Germline V CDR1 and CDR2: DFQATT, SNEGSKA (reference sequence). The CDR3 sequence: CSARDRDLLYEQYF.

J is TRBJ1-1 and V is TRBV2. The germline CDR1 and CDR2 sequences are SNHLY and FYNNEI. CDR3 length equals 13 residues. CDR3 amino acids: CASQRQPNTEAFF.

This sequence joins TRBV5-1 and TRBJ2-7; TCRdb lists TRBD2, though no DNA is available to test this call. The CDR3 contains 16 residues. CDR1 SGHRS and CDR2 YFSETQ come from the germline V gene. The CDR3 loop reads CASSAKGPTSVYEQYF.